The clone carrying this TCR beta chain occurred a few times. The antigen is not known. The primer mix had 60 Vbeta and 13 Jbeta primers. The assay was immunoSEQ multiplex PCR, and TCRdb's table has in-frame clones only and misses some. This table holds fewer than 200,000 clones, approximately 84% found once. The sample comes from a study of cytomegalovirus exposure and HLA in healthy donors. Study-level information: T cells numbering around 180 million yielded some 100 million unique TCR beta sequences in an earlier analysis. The study, taken as a whole, reports: The authors excluded some V segments, including TRBV6-2 and TRBV6-3, as indistinguishable.

CDR1 is DFQATT and CDR2 is SNEGSKA in the germline V gene (reference sequence). This CDR3 has 11 residues. The V gene lost 6 bases and the J gene lost 8 bases, with 13 bases spanning the gap. V and J are TRBV20-1 and TRBJ1-2, with D possibly being TRBD1 (6 bases). The sequenced sample was PBMCs. The TCR sequence derives from a girl less than two years old in good health and CMV-seronegative. The CDR3 region has the DNA TGCAGTGCACAGGGTAGGGACGGCTACACCTTC. It translates to CSAQGRDGYTF.